This TCR beta chain came from a study of stem cell transplantation in POMP-related autoinflammatory disease. Clones were sequenced by immunoSEQ multiplex PCR, and TCRdb holds only the in-frame ones, with some missing. Found here are tens of thousands of clones, under 95% of them singletons; the top ten hold about 0.69%. The sequence came from a human patient with POMP-related autoinflammation and immune dysregulation (PRAID). Some T cells could come from the graft donor. Here the sequenced sample was CD4+ T cells from PBMCs, taken after stem cell transplantation.

CDR3 loop: CASSTRTKLQETQYF. The DNA of the CDR3 is TGTGCCAGCAGTACCCGGACTAAATTACAAGAGACCCAGTACTTC. The chain joins TRBV27 to TRBJ2-5; D perhaps matches TRBD2 (6 bases). The CDR3 sequence is 15 residues long. Deletions cut 5 bases from V and 2 bases from J, with 15 bases between. Germline loops: CDR1 MNHEY, CDR2 SMNVEV (reference sequence).